These T cell receptor beta chains were read from a single sample in a study of T-cell memory formation after mild COVID-19. MiXCR was run by TCRdb on the 5' RACE reads, yielding one entry per CDR3 protein. In the table there are approximately 440,000 distinct CDR3 sequences, over 15% of which are singletons. The specimen was PBMCs or a T cell subset sorted from them (not recorded which). The receptors stem from an adult woman who had mild COVID-19 (a few samples of this study predate the infection). Cell type and time point are not known. Each CDR3 is given with its conserved first and last residue. The D gene is left open where the match is weak. Clone size is given for some rows only: seen once, a few or many times, or a class if the clone is expanded.

TRBV24-1	TRBJ2-1	few	15	.	TGTGCCACCAGTGATCCAGGGACAGCGGGGAATGAGCAGTTCTTC	CATSDPGTAGNEQFF
TRBV30	TRBJ1-5	.	15	.	TGTGCCTGGAGTGGGACGGACTATAGCAATCAGCCCCAGCATTTT	CAWSGTDYSNQPQHF
TRBV4-1	TRBJ2-6	.	17	.	TGCGCCAGCAGCCCCCCCGGGGGGCACCCAGGGGCCAACGTCCTGACTTTC	CASSPPGGHPGANVLTF
TRBV29-1	TRBJ2-7	.	13	TRBD1	TGCAGCGTAAGAAACAGGGGCTCCTACGAGCAGTACTTC	CSVRNRGSYEQYF
TRBV29-1	TRBJ2-2	many	11	.	TGCAGCGTTGTTAACACCGGGGAGCTGTTTTTT	CSVVNTGELFF
TRBV6-5	TRBJ2-1	few	16	.	TGTGCCAGCAGTTCCGTCGGTGGTCCGGGTGGCAATGAGCAGTTCTTC	CASSSVGGPGGNEQFF
TRBV7-6	TRBJ2-7	few	14	TRBD1	TGTGCCAGCAGCCTCGGGACAGGGCACTACGAGCAGTACTTC	CASSLGTGHYEQYF
TRBV3-1	TRBJ1-2	.	13	.	TGTGCCAGCAGCTCCCCCGGGAACTATGGCTACACCTTC	CASSSPGNYGYTF
TRBV6-5	TRBJ2-1	few	15	.	TGTGCCAGCAGCTTGGACTCTTTCTCCTACAATGAGCAGTTCTTC	CASSLDSFSYNEQFF
TRBV6-5	TRBJ2-2	few	16	.	TGTGCCAGCAGTTACTTGGTGTCGACTGGGACCGGGGAGCTGTTTTTT	CASSYLVSTGTGELFF
TRBV6-5	TRBJ2-7	.	14	TRBD1	TGTGCCAGCAGAGAGACAGGGGGCCACTACGAGCAGTACTTC	CASRETGGHYEQYF
TRBV5-6	TRBJ1-1	.	14	.	TGTGCCAGCAGCTTGTTCACGGCGAACACTGAAGCTTTCTTT	CASSLFTANTEAFF
TRBV29-1	TRBJ1-2	.	11	.	TGCAGCGTTGTGTGGTATTATGGCTACACCTTC	CSVVWYYGYTF